The 10 T cell receptor beta chains listed next were all sequenced from one sample in a study of T cells in Graves' hyperthyroidism and ophthalmopathy. Amplification of TCR beta CDR3 regions used RNA as the template. Carried out on the TCR CDR3, a first-round RT-PCR used the HTBI primer set. TCRdb independently ran MiXCR on the multiplex PCR reads; one entry per CDR3 protein. Of roughly 500,000 distinct CDR3 sequences listed, about 16% are singletons. Sequenced: blood. Receptors originate from a woman in her 30s with Graves' ophthalmopathy.

The V gene is TRBV14, the J gene TRBJ1-6; no definite D call. The CDR3 spans 13 residues. CDR1 and CDR2 from the germline V gene are SGHDN and FVKESK. Trimming stripped 0 bases from V and 9 bases from J, with 6 bases between. The CDR3 coding sequence is TGTGCCAGCAGCCAAGATATGGTTTCACCCCTCCACTTT. Translating it yields CASSQDMVSPLHF.

This sequence joins TRBV19 and TRBJ2-1; D remains unclear. Germline assignment: CDR1 LNHDA and CDR2 SQIVND (reference sequence). The CDR3 covers 13 residues. Between the trimmed V and J ends, which lost 4 bases and 10 bases, there was a span of 14 bases. CDR3 amino acids: CASSRTDGGEQFF. The CDR3 DNA sequence: TGTGCCAGTAGTAGGACGGACGGTGGGGAGCAGTTCTTC.

V gene TRBV19 combines with J gene TRBJ2-1, with 12 bases matching TRBD2. The CDR3 spans 16 residues. The germline V gene encodes CDR1 LNHDA and CDR2 SQIVND (reference sequence). J lost 7 bases, V lost 5 bases, and 9 bases had no gene match. CDR3: CASSPSLAGGDNEQFF. The DNA of the CDR3 is TGTGCCAGTAGTCCATCGCTAGCGGGAGGGGATAATGAGCAGTTCTTC.

The V gene is TRBV7-2, the J gene TRBJ2-1; D not certain. Germline CDR1 reads SGHTA; CDR2 reads FQGNSA. V was pared by 2 bases and J by 8 bases, with 16 bases between. This CDR3 is 15 amino acids long. In nucleotides, the CDR3 is TGTGCCAGCAGCTTAAAGGTCCCGTTGATCGATGAGCAGTTCTTC. The encoded protein is CASSLKVPLIDEQFF.

This clonotype was picked up many times. The genes are TRBV7-9 and TRBJ2-3; 10 bases agree with TRBD2. The germline CDR1 and CDR2 sequences are SEHNR and FQNEAQ (reference sequence). V dropped 4 bases and J dropped 6; count of bases not matched to a gene: 10. The CDR3 loop spans 16 amino acids. CDR3 region: CASSSNSGRRVDTQYF. CDR3 DNA: TGTGCCAGCAGCTCCAATAGCGGGAGGAGAGTCGATACGCAGTATTTT. Supplemented by reference TRBV7-9 and TRBJ2-3, the full variable domain reads DTGVSQNPRHKITKRGQNVTFRCDPISEHNRLYWYRQTLGQGPEFLTYFQNEAQLEKSRLLSDRFSAERPKGSFSTLEIQRTEQGDSAMYLCASSSNSGRRVDTQYFGPGTRLTVL.

This clonotype occurred many times. The chain uses TRBV6-2 or TRBV6-3 and TRBJ2-7; TRBD2 matches 10 bases. V lost 2 bases to trimming and J lost 5 bases; unmatched junction nucleotides: 3. Germline CDR1 reads MNHEY; CDR2 reads SVGEGT. CDR3 length: 14 amino acids. This CDR3 is CASSYASGSDEQYF. The CDR3 nucleotides read TGTGCCAGCAGTTACGCTAGCGGGAGCGACGAGCAGTACTTC.

Note on this clonotype: A much larger clone lies one base from this, so it may be a read error. J is TRBJ2-1 and V is TRBV6-1; D might be TRBD2 (6 bases). V lost 3 bases, J lost 6 bases, and 12 bases lay in between. The germline CDR1 and CDR2 sequences are MNHNS and SASEGT. The CDR3 spans 14 residues. CDR3 coding DNA: TGTGCCAGCAGTGACACGGGAGCGTCCAATGAGCAGTTCTTC. As protein: CASSDTGASNEQFF.

This clonotype was observed at least ten times. The chain uses TRBV7-2 and TRBJ2-5; no reliable D call. Germline-derived CDR1 and CDR2 are SGHTA and FQGNSA. The CDR3 is made up of 16 amino acids. V was shortened by 1 base and J by 7 bases, with 19 bases between the two germline ends. The CDR3 DNA is TGTGCCAGCAGCTTAGTGAATACTCTACCTTCGGGGACCCAGTACTTC. Protein: CASSLVNTLPSGTQYF.

This clonotype was seen ten or more times. This chain connects TRBV7-2 to TRBJ2-7; 9 positions agree with TRBD1. With 2 bases clipped from V and 4 bases from J, the junction kept 6 bases outside the gene matches. CDR3 length: 15 amino acids. CDR1 and CDR2 (germline): SGHTA, FQGNSA. CDR3 loop: CASSLTTGGIYEQYF. The CDR3 coding sequence is TGTGCCAGCAGCTTAACGACAGGGGGGATATACGAGCAGTACTTC.

The chain's CDR3 is CASSQDPSAGGYEQYF. The CDR3 nucleotides are TGCGCCAGCAGCCAAGATCCCTCCGCCGGGGGGTACGAGCAGTACTTC. J is TRBJ2-7 and V is TRBV4-1; 7 positions match TRBD2. The CDR3 runs 16 residues. Germline CDR1 reads MGHRA; CDR2 reads YSYEKL. V shed 0 bases, J shed 4 bases, and the junction held 9 bases outside the gene matches.